A single sample is the source of the 26 T cell receptor beta chains below, sequenced in a study of CD8+ T cells in alopecia areata. RNA, once extracted, was reverse transcribed into cDNA for use as the sequencing template. Profiled with immunoSEQ multiplex PCR; TCRdb holds only in-frame clones, not every one. The sample carries over 150,000 clones, roughly 61% recorded once. Stated treatment: oral pan-JAK inhibitor, 5-10 mg twice daily. Material: CD8+ T cells sorted from blood, obtained at week 24, from a patient treated with tofacitinib. Receptors originate from a human donor with alopecia areata.

This clone was detected a few times. This rearrangement joins TRBV30 to TRBJ1-2; D is ambiguous. Germline-derived CDR1 and CDR2 are GTSNPN and SVGIG (reference sequence). Trimming cost V 2 bases and J 5 bases, with 6 bases left between them. The CDR3 spans 11 residues. The CDR3 region has the DNA TGTGCCTGGAGTATGGCTTATGGCTACACCTTC. Its translation: CAWSMAYGYTF.

The gene calls are TRBV13 and TRBJ2-1; D is possibly TRBD2 (5 bases). Germline V gene sequence: CDR1 PRHDT, CDR2 FYEKMQ (reference sequence). V was cut by 4 bases and J by 8 bases, with 18 bases left in between. This CDR3 has 15 amino acids. CDR3 DNA: TGTGCCAGCAGCTCACAACGACTAAGGTGGGATGAGCAGTTCTTC. Translating it yields CASSSQRLRWDEQFF.

The rearrangement links TRBV2 to TRBJ2-5; tentatively, D is TRBD2 (6 bases). Germline lookup yields CDR1 SNHLY and CDR2 FYNNEI. The CDR3 extends over 12 amino acids. The V end was cut by 6 bases, the J end by 4 bases, with 9 bases between. The CDR3 loop reads CASREGLETQYF. In nucleotides, the CDR3 is TGTGCCAGCAGGGAGGGTCTAGAGACCCAGTACTTC.

This clone was observed once. The chain combines TRBV29-1 with TRBJ1-2; D gene uncertain. Germline loops: CDR1 SQVTM, CDR2 ANQGSEA. The germline V and J ends were trimmed by 2 bases and 3 bases, with 13 bases remaining between them. The length of the CDR3 is 14 residues. The CDR3 loop reads CSVEFGDRDYGYTF. The CDR3 DNA reads TGCAGCGTTGAATTCGGGGATCGCGACTATGGCTACACCTTC.

This chain links TRBV4-1 with TRBJ2-3; 7 nucleotides line up with TRBD1. Trimming removed 2 bases from V and 2 bases from J; junction bases left unmatched: 10. The germline V gene has CDR1 MGHRA and CDR2 YSYEKL. This CDR3 has 17 amino acids. The CDR3 nucleotides are TGCGCCAGCAGCCAATATTCGGACAGGCGATCCACAGATACGCAGTATTTT. Amino acid sequence: CASSQYSDRRSTDTQYF.

The sample holds a few counts of this clone. Other DNA sequences in this sample translate to the same CDR3. The genes are TRBV12-5 and TRBJ2-2, with D unresolved. The CDR3 totals 12 residues. The V end was cut by 0 bases, the J end by 6 bases, with 2 bases between. CDR1 is LGHNT, CDR2 FRNRAP, per germline. The CDR3, as DNA: TGTGCTAGTGGTTTGGTCTCCGGGGAGCTGTTTTTT. This encodes CASGLVSGELFF.

The CDR3 DNA follows: TGTGCCTGGCAACCACAAGAGACCCAGTACTTC. Residues: CAWQPQETQYF. This chain uses TRBV30 with TRBJ2-5; D not resolved. The CDR3 contains 11 residues. CDR1 is GTSNPN, CDR2 SVGIG, per germline (reference sequence). V dropped 5 bases and J dropped 2 bases, with 6 bases sitting between them. Together with reference TRBV30 and TRBJ2-5, the CDR3 gives the full variable domain: SQTIHQWPATLVQPVGSPLSLECTVEGTSNPNLYWYRQAAGRGLQLLFYSVGIGQISSEVPQNLSASRPQDRQFILSSKKLLLSDSGFYLCAWQPQETQYFGPGTRLLVL.

V is TRBV2 and J is TRBJ1-5; 7 nucleotides line up with TRBD1. CDR3 length: 16 residues. V lost 6 bases, J lost 0 bases, and 8 bases stayed unmatched. The V gene's germline CDR1 is SNHLY and CDR2 FYNNEI. For the CDR3, the DNA is TGTGCCAGCAGGGATACAGGGGCGGATAGCAATCAGCCCCAGCATTTT. This codes for CASRDTGADSNQPQHF.

This CDR3 reads CASTLGGEQYF. CDR3 coding DNA: TGTGCCAGCACCTTGGGGGGGGAGCAGTACTTC. This chain uses TRBV13 with TRBJ2-5, with 7 positions matching TRBD2. The CDR3 has 11 residues. Germline V lookup: CDR1 PRHDT, CDR2 FYEKMQ (reference sequence). The J segment lost 11 bases and the V segment lost 7 bases, leaving 7 bases of the junction unmatched.

V and J are TRBV4-1 and TRBJ2-7; D is unresolved. This CDR3 is built from 14 residues. CDR1 is MGHRA and CDR2 is YSYEKL in the germline V gene. V was shortened by 5 bases and J by 2 bases, with 13 bases between the two germline ends. The CDR3 nucleotides are TGCGCCAGCAGCTCAATAGAAGGTCCCTACGAGCAGTACTTC. It codes for CASSSIEGPYEQYF.

This clone came up a few times. The genes are TRBV11-3 and TRBJ1-3; 7 bases match TRBD1. V shed 5 bases, J shed 3 bases, and the junction held 10 bases outside the gene matches. The CDR3 runs 16 residues. Looked up from germline, CDR1 is SGHNT and CDR2 is YENEEA. In DNA, the CDR3 is TGTGCCAGCAGCATGAAGGGGGCGTCTGTTGGAAACACCATATATTTT. Translating it yields CASSMKGASVGNTIYF.

This clone has a single count. J is TRBJ2-1 and V is TRBV29-1; 8 bases map to TRBD1. The CDR3 totals 13 residues. The junction had 6 bases not matched to a gene; V was cut back by 4 bases and J by 7 bases. Germline V gene sequence: CDR1 SQVTM, CDR2 ANQGSEA. The CDR3 DNA reads as TGCAGCGTTGCCCAGGGGGCTGGGAATGAGCAGTTCTTC. Translation gives CSVAQGAGNEQFF.

The chain has TRBV7-2 and TRBJ2-2; TRBD2 might be the D (5 bases). This CDR3 comprises 15 residues. With 1 base removed from V and 4 bases from J, the gap between germline ends came to 10 bases. The germline gives CDR1 SGHTA, CDR2 FQGNSA. This chain's CDR3 is CASSLGPGSTGELFF. In DNA form, the CDR3 reads TGTGCCAGCAGCTTAGGCCCGGGGAGCACCGGGGAGCTGTTTTTT.

The chain joins TRBV29-1 to TRBJ2-7, with D possibly matching TRBD1 (6 bases). The CDR3 sequence is 13 residues long. CDR1 is SQVTM and CDR2 is ANQGSEA in the germline V gene. Trimming shortened V by 4 bases and J by 3 bases, and 13 bases separated the two germline ends. CDR3 residues: CSVGAGTSYEQYF. The CDR3 DNA follows: TGCAGCGTTGGGGCAGGGACAAGCTACGAGCAGTACTTC.

The chain is built from TRBV27 and TRBJ1-6; tentative D call: TRBD1 (5 bases). The CDR3 is 15 amino acids. From germline, CDR1 is MNHEY and CDR2 SMNVEV (reference sequence). Trimming cost V 8 bases and J 6 bases, with 17 bases left between them. CDR3 coding DNA: TGTGCCAGCTCCAACGAGCCGCAGGGTAATTCACCCCTCCACTTT. Translated, it gives CASSNEPQGNSPLHF.

This sequence joins TRBV6-6 and TRBJ2-7, with D unresolved. CDR3 length equals 11 residues. The V and J ends lost 2 bases and 5 bases respectively, with 4 bases between them. The germline gives CDR1 MNHNY, CDR2 SVGAGI (reference sequence). CDR3 in DNA: TGTGCCAGCAGTTACCGTGACGAGCAGTACTTC. It translates to CASSYRDEQYF.

This rearrangement joins TRBV13 to TRBJ2-4; D may match TRBD1 or TRBD2 (5 bases each). Germline-derived CDR1 and CDR2 are PRHDT and FYEKMQ (reference sequence). CDR3 length: 15 amino acids. The V end was cut by 5 bases, the J end by 1 base, with 12 bases between. DNA of the CDR3: TGTGCCAGCAGCAACGGGGCGGAGGCCAAAAACATTCAGTACTTC. Its translation: CASSNGAEAKNIQYF. Drawing the rest from reference TRBV13 and TRBJ2-4, the complete variable domain is AAGVIQSPRHLIKEKRETATLKCYPIPRHDTVYWYQQGPGQDPQFLISFYEKMQSDKGSIPDRFSAQQFSDYHSELNMSSLELGDSALYFCASSNGAEAKNIQYFGAGTRLSVL.

The chain is built from TRBV27 and TRBJ2-7; TRBD1 matches at 7 bases. This CDR3 region has 16 residues. Germline CDR1 reads MNHEY; CDR2 reads SMNVEV (reference sequence). Losses at the gene ends were 4 bases for V and 2 bases for J; bases not matched to a gene: 11. CDR3 amino acids: CASSSGPGGVPYEQYF. As DNA, the CDR3 is TGTGCCAGCAGTTCCGGGCCAGGGGGAGTCCCCTACGAGCAGTACTTC.

This clone was recorded a few times. The chain is built from TRBV5-1 and TRBJ1-2; 8 bases fit TRBD1. The CDR3 contains 14 residues. J gave up 4 bases and V 1 base, and 3 bases lay outside the gene matches. Per the germline V gene, CDR1 is SGHRS and CDR2 is YFSETQ. The CDR3 sequence is CASSLSGGGYGYTF. CDR3 bases: TGCGCCAGCAGCTTGTCAGGGGGCGGCTATGGCTACACCTTC.

This sequence joins TRBV20-1 and TRBJ2-1, with D possibly TRBD1 on 6 matching bases. The V end lost 5 bases, the J end lost 9 bases, and 11 bases lay between the germline ends. The CDR3 consists of 11 residues. Germline V CDR1 and CDR2: DFQATT, SNEGSKA (reference sequence). CDR3 DNA: TGCAGTGCTTACAGGGCCTCTGAGCAGTTCTTC. Translating it yields CSAYRASEQFF.

This chain connects TRBV2 to TRBJ2-4, with 10 bases matching TRBD2. The CDR3 contains 15 residues. CDR1 is SNHLY, CDR2 FYNNEI, per germline. V lost 6 bases, J lost 14 bases, and 16 bases stayed unmatched. In DNA form, the CDR3 reads TGTGCCAGCAGAGATGTTCTAGCGGGGGCGAGGGGCGAGTACTTC. It is translated as CASRDVLAGARGEYF.

The chain carries TRBV7-2 and TRBJ2-7; TRBD2 aligns across 10 bases. J was trimmed by 3 bases and V by 5 bases; bases with no gene match: 4. CDR1 and CDR2 from the germline V gene are SGHTA and FQGNSA. There are 14 residues in the CDR3. CDR3 region: CASSISGGGYEQYF. The CDR3 DNA reads as TGTGCCAGCAGCATCAGCGGGGGGGGCTACGAGCAGTACTTC.

This chain joins TRBV6-5 and TRBJ2-1, with D unresolved. This CDR3 contains 12 residues. V lost 8 bases and J lost 1, with 6 bases in between. In germline, CDR1 is MNHEY, CDR2 SVGAGI. The CDR3 here is CASRDSYNEQFF. As DNA, the CDR3 is TGTGCCAGCCGAGATTCCTACAATGAGCAGTTCTTC.

The sample holds a few counts of this clone. The chain joins TRBV4-2 to TRBJ1-4; perhaps TRBD1 as D (5 bases). The CDR3 sequence is 14 residues long. V lost 2 bases, J lost 8 bases, and 12 bases lay in between. Germline assignment: CDR1 LGHNA and CDR2 YNFKEQ. The CDR3 region has the DNA TGTGCCAGCAGCCAACCCGGGACGGGCGAAAAACTGTTTTTT. Translating gives CASSQPGTGEKLFF.

The chain links TRBV30 to TRBJ2-5, with TRBD2 as a possible D gene (5 bases). The CDR3 consists of 12 residues. Deletions cut 5 bases from V and 5 bases from J, with 12 bases between. Per germline, CDR1 GTSNPN and CDR2 SVGIG (reference sequence). The CDR3, as DNA: TGTGCCTGGGACCTACTAGGGGAGACCCAGTACTTC. Its protein product is CAWDLLGETQYF.

This chain connects TRBV2 to TRBJ2-6; 9 bases match TRBD1. Looked up from germline, CDR1 is SNHLY and CDR2 is FYNNEI. After removal of 10 bases from V and 0 bases from J, the junction contained 4 bases not matched to a gene. The CDR3 spans 15 residues. This CDR3 is CATRTGASGANVLTF. In nucleotides, the CDR3 is TGTGCCACCAGGACAGGGGCCTCTGGGGCCAACGTCCTGACTTTC.